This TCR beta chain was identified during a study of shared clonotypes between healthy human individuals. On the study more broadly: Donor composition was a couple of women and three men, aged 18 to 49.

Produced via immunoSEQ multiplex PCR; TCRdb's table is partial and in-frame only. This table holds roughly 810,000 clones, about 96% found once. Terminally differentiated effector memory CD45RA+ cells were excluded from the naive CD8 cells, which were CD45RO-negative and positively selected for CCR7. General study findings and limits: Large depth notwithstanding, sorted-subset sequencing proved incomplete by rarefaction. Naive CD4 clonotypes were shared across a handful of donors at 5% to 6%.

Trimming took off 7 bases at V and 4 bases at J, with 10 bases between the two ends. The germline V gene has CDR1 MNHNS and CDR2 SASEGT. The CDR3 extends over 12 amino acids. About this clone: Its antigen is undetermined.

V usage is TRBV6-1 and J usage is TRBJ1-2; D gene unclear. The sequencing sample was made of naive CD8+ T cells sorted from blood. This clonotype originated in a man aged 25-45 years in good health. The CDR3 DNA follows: TGTGCCAGCACACAGATCTTCTATGGCTACACCTTC. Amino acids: CASTQIFYGYTF.